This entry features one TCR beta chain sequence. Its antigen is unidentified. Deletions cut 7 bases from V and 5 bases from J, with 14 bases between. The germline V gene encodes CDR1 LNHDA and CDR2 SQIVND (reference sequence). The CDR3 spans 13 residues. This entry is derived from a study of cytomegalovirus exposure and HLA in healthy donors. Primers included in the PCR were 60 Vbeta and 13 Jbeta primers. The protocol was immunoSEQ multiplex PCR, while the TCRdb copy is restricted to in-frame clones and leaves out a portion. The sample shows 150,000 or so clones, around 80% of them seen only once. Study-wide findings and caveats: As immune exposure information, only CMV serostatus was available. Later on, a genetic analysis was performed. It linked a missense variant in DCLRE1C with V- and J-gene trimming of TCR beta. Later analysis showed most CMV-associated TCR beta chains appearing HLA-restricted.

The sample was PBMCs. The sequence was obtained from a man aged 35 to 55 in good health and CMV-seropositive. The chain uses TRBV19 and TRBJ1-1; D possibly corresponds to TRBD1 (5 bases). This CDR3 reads CASIMRGGTEAFF. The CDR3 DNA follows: TGTGCCAGTATCATGCGGGGGGGGACTGAAGCTTTCTTT.